Listed below are T cell receptor beta chains from one sample, sequenced in a study of blood T cell repertoires in COVID-19. Using immunoSEQ multiplex PCR, the repertoire was profiled, and TCRdb retains in-frame clones only, with some absent. The profile shows a few hundred thousand clones, less than 85% of them singletons. The specimen sequenced was peripheral blood. The receptors stem from a woman aged 18-29 years with acute or convalescent COVID-19. Both conserved end residues are part of each CDR3. A D gene is named only where the DNA matches it firmly. Some rows mark clone size as missing; the rest say once, few, many or name a class of expanded clone.

V: TRBV7-2
J: TRBJ2-5
size: many
length: 17
D: TRBD2
DNA: TGTGCCAGCAACGGACTGGGACTAGCGGGAGGTGGGGAGACCCAGTACTTC
CDR3: CASNGLGLAGGGETQYF

V: TRBV7-2
J: TRBJ2-7
size: -
length: 15
D: TRBD2
DNA: TGTGCCAGCAGCTTAGGTTCCGGGAGGGGTTACGAGCAGTACTTC
CDR3: CASSLGSGRGYEQYF

V: TRBV3-1/TRBV3-2
J: TRBJ1-2
size: -
length: 15
D: -
DNA: TGTGCCAGCAGCCCACAGGGAAGAAAGGGCTATGGCTACACCTTC
CDR3: CASSPQGRKGYGYTF

V: TRBV2
J: TRBJ2-1
size: -
length: 16
D: TRBD2
DNA: TGTGCCAGCAGGCTGTTCGGGACTAGCGGATACAATGAGCAGTTCTTC
CDR3: CASRLFGTSGYNEQFF

V: TRBV7-9
J: TRBJ1-1
size: -
length: 16
D: -
DNA: TGTGCCAGCAGCCTAACCCGGACACAAATGAACACTGAAGCTTTCTTT
CDR3: CASSLTRTQMNTEAFF

V: TRBV6-4
J: TRBJ2-3
size: once
length: 15
D: TRBD2
DNA: TGTGCCAGCAGTGAGTTAGCGGGAGCAGGGGATACGCAGTATTTT
CDR3: CASSELAGAGDTQYF

V: TRBV24-1
J: TRBJ1-1
size: once
length: 12
D: -
DNA: TGTGCCACCAGTGATTTGGGTAGGAGAGCTTTCTTT
CDR3: CATSDLGRRAFF

V: TRBV24-1
J: TRBJ1-2
size: -
length: 14
D: TRBD1
DNA: TGTGCCACCAGCGACAGGGCCCTTAACTATGGCTACACCTTC
CDR3: CATSDRALNYGYTF

V: TRBV11-2
J: TRBJ2-7
size: -
length: 15
D: TRBD1
DNA: TGTGCCAGCAGCTTATCAGGACAGGGCCCGTACGAGCAGTACTTC
CDR3: CASSLSGQGPYEQYF

V: TRBV7-2
J: TRBJ2-7
size: -
length: 14
D: -
DNA: TGTGCCAGCACCCCAACAGCTAACACAAGAGAGCAGTACTTC
CDR3: CASTPTANTREQYF

V: TRBV9
J: TRBJ2-1
size: -
length: 17
D: TRBD2
DNA: TGTGCCAGCAGCGTCTCCGGGACTAGCAGGGGTTGGAGTGAGCAGTTCTTC
CDR3: CASSVSGTSRGWSEQFF

V: TRBV7-2
J: TRBJ1-6
size: -
length: 18
D: TRBD1
DNA: TGTGCCAGCAGGCGACACCGGGACAGGGGGCTAGGAGATTCACCCCTCCACTTT
CDR3: CASRRHRDRGLGDSPLHF

V: TRBV28
J: TRBJ1-1
size: once
length: 13
D: -
DNA: TGTGCCAGCAGTGGCGGAGAGGGCACTGAAGCTTTCTTT
CDR3: CASSGGEGTEAFF

V: TRBV27
J: TRBJ2-7
size: -
length: 16
D: TRBD2
DNA: TGTGCCAGCAGTCCCCAGGCCAGCGGGAGCTCCTACGAGCAGTACTTC
CDR3: CASSPQASGSSYEQYF

V: TRBV5-6
J: TRBJ1-2
size: few
length: 13
D: TRBD1
DNA: TGTGCCAGCAGAAAGACAGGGAATTATGGCTACACCTTC
CDR3: CASRKTGNYGYTF

V: TRBV25-1
J: TRBJ2-2
size: -
length: 17
D: TRBD2
DNA: TGTGCCAGCAGTGATCTAGCGGGAGGGCCAGGTGGCGGGGAGCTGTTTTTT
CDR3: CASSDLAGGPGGGELFF

V: TRBV24-1
J: TRBJ2-5
size: -
length: 15
D: TRBD2
DNA: TGTGCCACCAGTGACCCTCGGGGGGAGCAAGAGACCCAGTACTTC
CDR3: CATSDPRGEQETQYF

V: TRBV7-9
J: TRBJ2-5
size: -
length: 17
D: TRBD2
DNA: TGTGCCAGCAGCGCCGGGCCGGGACTAGCGGAACAAGAGACCCAGTACTTC
CDR3: CASSAGPGLAEQETQYF

V: TRBV5-1
J: TRBJ1-1
size: -
length: 13
D: -
DNA: TGCGCCAGCAGCTTGGGAGTGAACACTGAAGCTTTCTTT
CDR3: CASSLGVNTEAFF

V: TRBV28
J: TRBJ1-4
size: -
length: 16
D: TRBD1
DNA: TGTGCCAGCAGCCCCGTCCGGACAGGGAAGACTGAAAAACTGTTTTTT
CDR3: CASSPVRTGKTEKLFF

V: TRBV27
J: TRBJ1-5
size: -
length: 14
D: -
DNA: TGTGCCAGCAGTCCCTCGGGGGGCCAAGGGGCCCAGCATTTT
CDR3: CASSPSGGQGAQHF

V: TRBV19
J: TRBJ1-1
size: -
length: 17
D: TRBD1
DNA: TGTGCCAGTAGTATTAGGCCGGACAGGGGGGTCGGAACTGAAGCTTTCTTT
CDR3: CASSIRPDRGVGTEAFF

V: TRBV19
J: TRBJ2-7
size: -
length: 15
D: -
DNA: TGTGCCAGTAGTATACACCCCCTTCGGGAAAGCGAGCAGTACTTC
CDR3: CASSIHPLRESEQYF

V: TRBV27
J: TRBJ2-3
size: -
length: 16
D: TRBD2
DNA: TGTGCCAGCAGTTTCCTGACTAGCGCCCGCACAGATACGCAGTATTTT
CDR3: CASSFLTSARTDTQYF

V: TRBV14
J: TRBJ1-1
size: -
length: 16
D: TRBD1
DNA: TGTGCCAGCAGCCCCGGGACAGGGGTGTTTGGCACTGAAGCTTTCTTT
CDR3: CASSPGTGVFGTEAFF

V: TRBV11-2
J: TRBJ1-3
size: -
length: 18
D: -
DNA: TGTGCCAGCAGCTTAGTTAGGTTCGCACAGAGCTCTGGAAACACCATATATTTT
CDR3: CASSLVRFAQSSGNTIYF

V: TRBV5-6
J: TRBJ2-2
size: -
length: 17
D: TRBD1
DNA: TGTGCCAGCAGTCGTCGACTGGACAGGGGATTCACCGGGGAGCTGTTTTTT
CDR3: CASSRRLDRGFTGELFF

V: TRBV9
J: TRBJ2-7
size: -
length: 13
D: TRBD2
DNA: TGTGCCAGCAGCAGGACTAGCGGGAGCGAGCAGTACTTC
CDR3: CASSRTSGSEQYF

V: TRBV18
J: TRBJ2-7
size: once
length: 15
D: -
DNA: TGTGCCAGCTCACCAGGGTCAGGGGTGTCCTACGAGCAGTACTTC
CDR3: CASSPGSGVSYEQYF

V: TRBV5-5
J: TRBJ2-7
size: -
length: 15
D: TRBD2
DNA: TGTGCCAGCAGCTTGGGGACGGGAGGGCTCTACGAGCAGTACTTC
CDR3: CASSLGTGGLYEQYF

V: TRBV30
J: TRBJ1-3
size: -
length: 13
D: TRBD1
DNA: TGTGCCTGGAGCACAGGGGCTGGGAACACCATATATTTT
CDR3: CAWSTGAGNTIYF

V: TRBV3-1/TRBV3-2
J: TRBJ1-2
size: -
length: 17
D: -
DNA: TGTGCCAGCAGCCGAGAGGTTGGAGGACTGGGGATCTATGGCTACACCTTC
CDR3: CASSREVGGLGIYGYTF

V: TRBV9
J: TRBJ2-1
size: -
length: 16
D: -
DNA: TGTGCCAGCAGCTCTTCGGGTCAGGGGTCCTACAATGAGCAGTTCTTC
CDR3: CASSSSGQGSYNEQFF

V: TRBV7-2
J: TRBJ2-7
size: -
length: 16
D: -
DNA: TGTGCCAGCAGCCCCGAGGTTGCGCGGGGTGTCGACGAGCAGTACTTC
CDR3: CASSPEVARGVDEQYF

V: TRBV4-2
J: TRBJ2-1
size: once
length: 19
D: -
DNA: TGTGCCAGCAGCCATCCCCCCCTTGACAGTTCATACTCCTACAATGAGCAGTTCTTC
CDR3: CASSHPPLDSSYSYNEQFF

V: TRBV24-1
J: TRBJ2-1
size: -
length: 15
D: TRBD2
DNA: TGTGCCACCAGTGGCCCGGGACTAGCGGACAATGAGCAGTTCTTC
CDR3: CATSGPGLADNEQFF

V: TRBV9
J: TRBJ1-3
size: few
length: 17
D: TRBD1
DNA: TGTGCCAGCAGCGTAGTCCGGAAGACAGGGTCTGGAAACACCATATATTTT
CDR3: CASSVVRKTGSGNTIYF

V: TRBV5-1
J: TRBJ2-2
size: -
length: 14
D: -
DNA: TGCGCCAGCAGCCCTGGGGCAGGGTACGGGGAGCTGTTTTTT
CDR3: CASSPGAGYGELFF

V: TRBV5-1
J: TRBJ2-3
size: -
length: 15
D: TRBD2
DNA: TGCGCCAGCAGCCCTAGCGGGGTCGGTACAGATACGCAGTATTTT
CDR3: CASSPSGVGTDTQYF

V: TRBV21-1
J: TRBJ2-4
size: -
length: 17
D: -
DNA: TGTGCCAGCAGCAATCCCCGCCGACTAGCGGGATCAAACATTCAGTACTTC
CDR3: CASSNPRRLAGSNIQYF

V: TRBV4-3
J: TRBJ1-2
size: -
length: 14
D: -
DNA: TGCGCCAGCAGCCAACGGGACTCCCGCTATGGCTACACCTTC
CDR3: CASSQRDSRYGYTF

V: TRBV27
J: TRBJ2-1
size: -
length: 14
D: -
DNA: TGTGCCAGCAGTGCTGGGACTGGACGGACGGAGCAGTTCTTC
CDR3: CASSAGTGRTEQFF

V: TRBV6-5
J: TRBJ2-1
size: -
length: 15
D: TRBD1
DNA: TGTGCCAGCTGTCGCGGACAGGGTGCTTACAATGAGCAGTTCTTC
CDR3: CASCRGQGAYNEQFF

V: TRBV28
J: TRBJ2-6
size: -
length: 15
D: -
DNA: TGTGCCAGCAGCCGAGACAGCTCTGGGGCCAACGTCCTGACTTTC
CDR3: CASSRDSSGANVLTF

V: TRBV28
J: TRBJ2-3
size: -
length: 16
D: TRBD2
DNA: TGTGCCAGCAGCCGACATAGCGGGAGGCGTCCAGATACGCAGTATTTT
CDR3: CASSRHSGRRPDTQYF

V: TRBV5-1
J: TRBJ1-5
size: few
length: 15
D: -
DNA: TGCGCCAGCAGCTCTTCGGGGGACGGCAATCAGCCCCAGCATTTT
CDR3: CASSSSGDGNQPQHF

V: TRBV19
J: TRBJ2-7
size: -
length: 15
D: -
DNA: TGTGCCAGTAGTCGGGTAGCGGATCCCTTAGGGGAGCAGTACTTC
CDR3: CASSRVADPLGEQYF

V: TRBV5-8
J: TRBJ2-3
size: -
length: 13
D: -
DNA: TGTGCCAGCAGCCCCTACTCCATAGATACGCAGTATTTT
CDR3: CASSPYSIDTQYF

V: TRBV6-4
J: TRBJ2-3
size: -
length: 14
D: TRBD1
DNA: TGTGCCAGCAGTGTCACAGGGGGCACAGATACGCAGTATTTT
CDR3: CASSVTGGTDTQYF

V: TRBV4-2
J: TRBJ1-1
size: -
length: 18
D: TRBD1
DNA: TGTGCCAGCAGCCAAGAATGGACAGGGGGTGAAGGGGGGACTGAAGCTTTCTTT
CDR3: CASSQEWTGGEGGTEAFF

V: TRBV7-9
J: TRBJ2-5
size: once
length: 16
D: TRBD2
DNA: TGTGCCAGCAGCCCTATCACGACTAGCCCCCAAGAGACCCAGTACTTC
CDR3: CASSPITTSPQETQYF

V: TRBV21-1
J: TRBJ1-1
size: few
length: 12
D: -
DNA: TGTGCCAGCAGCAAGTCAGGGACTGAAGCTTTCTTT
CDR3: CASSKSGTEAFF

V: TRBV15
J: TRBJ2-5
size: -
length: 14
D: -
DNA: TGTGCCACCAGCAAAAGCAGGGGAAGTGAGACCCAGTACTTC
CDR3: CATSKSRGSETQYF

V: TRBV7-9
J: TRBJ1-4
size: -
length: 14
D: TRBD1
DNA: TGTGCCAGCAGCTTAGGTGGGACAGCTGAAAAACTGTTTTTT
CDR3: CASSLGGTAEKLFF

V: TRBV7-3
J: TRBJ2-1
size: -
length: 13
D: TRBD1
DNA: TGTGCCAGCAGCCAGGGGGCTTACAATGAGCAGTTCTTC
CDR3: CASSQGAYNEQFF

V: TRBV28
J: TRBJ1-3
size: -
length: 17
D: -
DNA: TGTGCCAGCAGTTTATTCGCGCAGGCCTCCGCGGGAAACACCATATATTTT
CDR3: CASSLFAQASAGNTIYF

V: TRBV29-1
J: TRBJ2-7
size: few
length: 14
D: TRBD1
DNA: TGCAGCGTTGCCCCAGGACAGGATCCCTACGAGCAGTACTTC
CDR3: CSVAPGQDPYEQYF

V: TRBV7-3
J: TRBJ2-2
size: -
length: 14
D: -
DNA: TGTGCCAGCAGCTTACAGGGGAACACCGGGGAGCTGTTTTTT
CDR3: CASSLQGNTGELFF

V: TRBV13
J: TRBJ1-3
size: -
length: 14
D: TRBD1
DNA: TGTGCCAGCAGCTCGACAGGGAGGGGAAACACCATATATTTT
CDR3: CASSSTGRGNTIYF